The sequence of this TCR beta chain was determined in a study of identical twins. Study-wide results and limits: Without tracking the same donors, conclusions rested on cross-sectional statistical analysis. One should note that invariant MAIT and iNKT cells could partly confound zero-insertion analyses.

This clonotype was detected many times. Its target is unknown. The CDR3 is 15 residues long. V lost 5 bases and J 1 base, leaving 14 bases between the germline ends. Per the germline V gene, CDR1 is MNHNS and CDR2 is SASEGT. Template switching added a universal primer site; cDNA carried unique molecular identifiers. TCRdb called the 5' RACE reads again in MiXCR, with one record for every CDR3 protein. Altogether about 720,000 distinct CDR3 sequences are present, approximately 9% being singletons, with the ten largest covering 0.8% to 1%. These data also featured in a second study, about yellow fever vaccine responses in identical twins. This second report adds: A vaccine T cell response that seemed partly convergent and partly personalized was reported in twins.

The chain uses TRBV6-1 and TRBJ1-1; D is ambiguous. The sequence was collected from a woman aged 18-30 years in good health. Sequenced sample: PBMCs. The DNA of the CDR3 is TGTGCCAGCAGTCCCTACGGTGCGGGGAACACTGAAGCTTTCTTT. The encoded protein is CASSPYGAGNTEAFF.